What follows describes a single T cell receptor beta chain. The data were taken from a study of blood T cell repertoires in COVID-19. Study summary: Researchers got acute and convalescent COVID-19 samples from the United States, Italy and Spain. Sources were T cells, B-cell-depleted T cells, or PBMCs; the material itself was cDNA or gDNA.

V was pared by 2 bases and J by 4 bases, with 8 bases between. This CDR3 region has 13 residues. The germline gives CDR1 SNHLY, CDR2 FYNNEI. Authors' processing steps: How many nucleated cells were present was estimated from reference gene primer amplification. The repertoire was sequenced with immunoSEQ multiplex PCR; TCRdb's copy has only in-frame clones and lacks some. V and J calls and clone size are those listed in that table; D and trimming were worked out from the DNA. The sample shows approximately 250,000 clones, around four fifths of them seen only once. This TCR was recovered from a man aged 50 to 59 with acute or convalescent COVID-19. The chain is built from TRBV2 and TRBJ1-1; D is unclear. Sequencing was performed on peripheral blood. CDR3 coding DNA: TGTGCCAGCAGTGAACAGCAGGTCACTGAAGCTTTCTTT. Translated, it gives CASSEQQVTEAFF.